What follows is one T cell receptor beta chain and its context. What it recognizes is unknown. The data originate from a study of cytotoxic CD8 clonotypes in ibrutinib-treated CLL. Study-level points and caveats: Having risen at ibrutinib response, clonality had fallen back toward baseline by progression.

TCRdb's table, derived via immunoSEQ multiplex PCR, lists solely in-frame clones and lacks some. The sample has some 28,000 clones, 57% seen once; the top ten hold around 5%. This sample comprised PBMCs, obtained before ibrutinib treatment. This clonotype was obtained from a human donor with chronic lymphocytic leukemia.

CDR3 nucleotide sequence: TGTGCCAGTAGTAACCGGGCCGCGCAGTGGGGCTCCTACGAGCAGTACTTC. This gives the protein CASSNRAAQWGSYEQYF. The chain has TRBV19 and TRBJ2-7; D is unresolved. CDR1 and CDR2 (germline): LNHDA, SQIVND (reference sequence). The CDR3 has 17 residues. V was shortened by 4 bases and J by 0 bases, with 19 bases between the two germline ends.